The entry below gives a single TCR beta chain sequence along with its context. Its antigen is undetermined. At one of its ends the junction is not consistent with the germline gene, which may arise from a read error. The data originate from a study of a mutant IDH1 vaccine in newly diagnosed glioma. About the study: Vaccination of patients was performed eight times, in weeks 1, 3, 5, 7, 11, 15, 19 and 23. The initiation of vaccination occurred 4-6 weeks after radiotherapy alone, or with temozolomide cycles. Those enrolled had earlier been treated with radiotherapy, temozolomide, or both, mostly both.

Study results and caveats: The authors found pseudoprogression apparently unrelated to changes in top peripheral T cell clonotypes.

Only in-frame clones appear in the TCRdb table, and some are missing; sequencing was by immunoSEQ multiplex PCR. Here the sample spans some 80,000 clones, roughly 85% being singletons. Stated time point: week 23, last vaccination. The investigators gave 300 ug of mutant IDH1 20-mer peptide in each vaccine dose, together with topical imiquimod. This CDR3 is 15 amino acids long. CDR1 and CDR2 from the germline V gene are MNHNS and SASEGT. The gene calls are TRBV6-1 and TRBJ2-1, with TRBD2 matching 11 bases. The sample here was PBMCs, taken from a glioma patient whose treatment included an IDH1 peptide vaccine. This clonotype originated in a woman aged 50 to 60 with glioma. The CDR3, as DNA: TGTGCCAGCAGTCAAACTAGCGGGAGATACAGTGAGCAGTTCTTC. Translating gives CASSQTSGRYSEQFF.